Following are 21 T cell receptor beta chains from one sample sequenced in a study of CD8+CD57+ T cells in acquired aplastic anemia listed by TCRdb under 2018. TCRdb lists the instrument as Illumina HiSeq 2000. Profiling of TCR beta VDJ combinations and CDR3 sequences used genomic DNA as the template. The raw public reads went through TCRdb reprocessing: fastp at Q25, MiXCR clone calling, in-frame beta chains kept. Identical CDR3 protein sequences are pooled into one entry, listed with their most common genes and DNA. This sample comprises about 240,000 distinct CDR3 sequences, around 43% of them detected only once. The ten largest make up 6.5% to 10% of the sample. Expansion of CD8+CD57+ cells had been shown by flow cytometry in the patients chosen for sequencing. The sample consisted of sorted CD4+, CD8+, or CD8+CD57+ T cells (not recorded which) from PBMCs. Source of these receptors: a human donor with aplastic anemia.

V usage is TRBV19 and J usage is TRBJ2-3; maybe TRBD1 (8 bases). The CDR3 runs 13 residues. CDR1 is LNHDA and CDR2 is SQIVND in the germline V gene (reference sequence). The V end was cut by 6 bases, the J end by 8 bases, with 15 bases between. In DNA form, the CDR3 reads TGTGCCAGTAGGGAACAGGGGGGGGGTACGCAGTATTTT. Translating gives CASREQGGGTQYF.

This clonotype showed up many times. The chain recombines TRBV5-1 with TRBJ2-3; 8 bases line up with TRBD2. Germline-derived CDR1 and CDR2 are SGHRS and YFSETQ. Losses at the gene ends were 4 bases for V and 1 base for J; bases not matched to a gene: 8. There are 16 residues in the CDR3. The CDR3 here is CASSPAQRERTDTQYF. The CDR3 bases are TGCGCCAGCAGCCCCGCGCAGCGGGAGCGCACAGATACGCAGTATTTT.

The V and J genes are TRBV20-1 and TRBJ2-7, with D unclear. Germline V gives CDR1 DFQATT, CDR2 SNEGSKA (reference sequence). This CDR3 has 11 amino acids. Trimming cost V 4 bases and J 3 bases, with 7 bases left between them. The CDR3 reads CSATDNYEQYF. In nucleotides, the CDR3 is TGCAGTGCTACCGACAACTACGAGCAGTACTTC.

This clonotype was counted at least ten times. The gene calls are TRBV10-2 and TRBJ2-7; TRBD2 agrees at 9 bases. The germline gives CDR1 WSHSY, CDR2 SAAADI. The CDR3 extends over 15 amino acids. V gave up 5 bases and J gave up 0 bases; unmatched junction bases: 5. The DNA for the CDR3 is TGCGCCAGCAGTAAAAGACTAGCGGACTCCTACGAGCAGTACTTC. This translates into CASSKRLADSYEQYF.

The chain recombines TRBV6-2 or TRBV6-3 with TRBJ1-1; D remains unclear. With 2 bases removed from V and 6 bases from J, the gap between germline ends came to 16 bases. The CDR3 contains 15 residues. CDR1 MNHEY and CDR2 SVGEGT come from the germline V gene. CDR3 residues: CASSYRRDSSSEAFF. The CDR3 DNA reads TGTGCCAGCAGTTACCGTAGGGATTCGTCTTCTGAAGCTTTCTTT.

The CDR3 loop reads CASRTSGPYNEQFF. The CDR3 nucleotides read TGCGCCAGCCGAACTAGCGGGCCTTACAATGAGCAGTTCTTC. The V call is TRBV5-1, the J call TRBJ2-1, with 9 bases that match TRBD2. The CDR3 covers 14 residues. The germline CDR1 and CDR2 sequences are SGHRS and YFSETQ. The junction had 6 bases not matched to a gene; V was cut back by 7 bases and J by 4 bases. Full variable domain (remainder filled in from reference TRBV5-1 and TRBJ2-1): KAGVTQTPRYLIKTRGQQVTLSCSPISGHRSVSWYQQTPGQGLQFLFEYFSETQRNKGNFPGRFSGRQFSNSRSEMNVSTLELGDSALYLCASRTSGPYNEQFFGPGTRLTVL.

The chain has TRBV7-8 and TRBJ2-5; D may be TRBD2 (7 bases). This CDR3 spans 16 amino acids. V was pared by 1 base and J by 4 bases, with 16 bases between. CDR1 and CDR2 (germline): SGHVS, FQNEAQ. The CDR3 reads CASSLGGGKHRETQYF. CDR3 bases: TGTGCCAGCAGCTTAGGGGGGGGCAAACATAGAGAGACCCAGTACTTC.

CDR3 DNA: TGTGCCAGCGGCAGGGACAGGGGACGAAATGGCTACACCTTC. Its protein product is CASGRDRGRNGYTF. The V gene is TRBV7-9, the J gene TRBJ1-2; 10 bases map to TRBD1. The CDR3 extends over 14 amino acids. Germline V gene data show CDR1 as SEHNR and CDR2 as FQNEAQ (reference sequence). Trimming removed 8 bases from V and 6 bases from J; junction bases left unmatched: 9.

This clonotype came up many times. The rearrangement joins TRBV10-3 to TRBJ1-1, with TRBD1 as a possible D gene (6 bases). The CDR3 is 14 amino acids. Trimming took off 2 bases at V and 2 bases at J, with 9 bases between the two ends. The germline V gene encodes CDR1 ENHRY and CDR2 SYGVKD. The CDR3 sequence is CAISEGGRNTEAFF. DNA of the CDR3: TGTGCCATCAGTGAGGGGGGCAGAAACACTGAAGCTTTCTTT.

The CDR3 sequence is CSADSDREADTQYF. CDR3 coding DNA: TGCAGCGCCGATTCCGACAGGGAAGCAGATACGCAGTATTTT. V is TRBV29-1 and J is TRBJ2-3; 7 bases agree with TRBD1. The J segment lost 4 bases and the V segment lost 7 bases, leaving 11 bases of the junction unmatched. There are 14 residues in the CDR3. Germline CDR1 is SQVTM and CDR2 is ANQGSEA.

The chain combines TRBV20-1 with TRBJ1-2, with TRBD1 matching 9 bases. After removal of 3 bases from V and 6 bases from J, the junction contained 11 bases not matched to a gene. Germline V lookup: CDR1 DFQATT, CDR2 SNEGSKA (reference sequence). This CDR3 is built from 15 residues. The CDR3 coding sequence is TGCAGTGCTAGTGGGACAGGGAGGACCAGTGATGGCTACACCTTC. Translating it yields CSASGTGRTSDGYTF.

Regarding this clonotype: At one end the junction does not follow the germline gene, possibly because of a read error. The chain uses TRBV14 and TRBJ1-4; 8 bases are a match to TRBD1. The germline gives CDR1 SGHDN, CDR2 FVKESK. The CDR3 is 11 amino acids. In DNA form, the CDR3 reads TGTGCCAGCAGCCAAGATGGGACAGGTCCCTTT. Its translation is CASSQDGTGPF.

In regard to this clonotype: Since a much larger clone is just one base distant, this may be a read error. The chain couples TRBV6-5 to TRBJ2-1; no definite D call. Between the trimmed V and J ends, which lost 2 bases and 0 bases, there was a span of 11 bases. Germline V gene lookup returns CDR1 MNHEY and CDR2 SVGAGI. The CDR3 loop spans 16 amino acids. CDR3 coding DNA: TGTGCCAGCAGTTACAATGCGGTTCGCTCCTACAATGAGCAGTTCTTC. This gives the protein CASSYNAVRSYNEQFF.

This clonotype was counted at least ten times. In nucleotides, the CDR3 is TGCGCCAGCAGCCAAGTCCTAGCGGGGGGTTACGAGCAGTACTTC. Its translation is CASSQVLAGGYEQYF. The rearrangement links TRBV4-3 to TRBJ2-7; 11 nucleotides align to TRBD2. V dropped 1 base and J dropped 4; count of bases not matched to a gene: 3. CDR1 is LGHNA, CDR2 YSLEER, per germline. The CDR3 is 15 amino acids.

In regard to this clonotype: This sequence may be a read error, since a much larger clone differs from it by one base. This rearrangement joins TRBV4-2 to TRBJ1-5; D ambiguous. V dropped 4 bases and J dropped 4 bases, with 5 bases sitting between them. In germline, CDR1 is LGHNA, CDR2 YNFKEQ. The CDR3 is 12 amino acids. CDR3 coding DNA: TGTGCCAGCAGCCGAGAGAATCAGCCCCAGCATTTT. Translating gives CASSRENQPQHF.

This clonotype was seen ten or more times. CDR3 protein: CASSSKLASYEQYF. In DNA form, the CDR3 reads TGCGCCAGCAGCTCGAAATTAGCGAGCTACGAGCAGTACTTC. The chain is built from TRBV5-1 and TRBJ2-7; a possible D gene is TRBD2 (5 bases). The CDR3 has 14 amino acids. V was shortened by 3 bases and J by 3 bases, with 13 bases between the two germline ends. Germline V gene lookup returns CDR1 SGHRS and CDR2 YFSETQ.

This clonotype was seen repeatedly, ten times or more. V usage is TRBV20-1 and J usage is TRBJ2-3, with D perhaps TRBD1 or TRBD2 (5 bases each). The germline V gene encodes CDR1 DFQATT and CDR2 SNEGSKA (reference sequence). Trimming pared 1 base from V and 1 base from J, leaving 18 bases between. The length of the CDR3 is 17 residues. CDR3 sequence (DNA): TGCAGTGCTAGAGTACGGGGCCTTCAAGGGGGCACAGATACGCAGTATTTT. This encodes CSARVRGLQGGTDTQYF.

This rearrangement joins TRBV19 to TRBJ1-5; D unresolved. This CDR3 is 13 amino acids long. With 10 bases removed from V and 0 bases from J, the gap between germline ends came to 10 bases. Germline loops: CDR1 LNHDA, CDR2 SQIVND (reference sequence). The CDR3 DNA sequence: TGTGCCACCTGGGGATATAGCAATCAGCCCCAGCATTTT. Translation gives CATWGYSNQPQHF.

This clonotype has at least ten counts. The V and J genes are TRBV7-2 and TRBJ1-2; 7 bases line up with TRBD1. This CDR3 spans 12 amino acids. J was trimmed by 6 bases and V by 5 bases; bases with no gene match: 3. Per the germline V gene, CDR1 is SGHTA and CDR2 is FQGNSA. The CDR3 region is CASSIGTDGYTF. CDR3 DNA: TGTGCCAGCAGCATAGGGACAGATGGCTACACCTTC.

In its sample, this clonotype was seen many times. The J gene is TRBJ1-5, the V gene TRBV9; 7 bases are a match to TRBD1. Germline values: CDR1 SGDLS, CDR2 YYNGEE. V gave up 0 bases and J gave up 7 bases; unmatched junction bases: 10. This CDR3 has 16 amino acids. The CDR3 nucleotides are TGTGCCAGCAGCGTAGTGGTTGAGGGGGCAGAGCAGCCCCAGCATTTT. It encodes CASSVVVEGAEQPQHF.

Only one count was recorded for this clonotype. The gene calls are TRBV10-3 and TRBJ2-7; TRBD2 matches at 8 bases. This CDR3 contains 15 residues. V dropped 6 bases and J dropped 0; count of bases not matched to a gene: 7. The V gene's germline CDR1 is ENHRY and CDR2 SYGVKD. As DNA, the CDR3 is TGTGCCATCAGGAAACTAGCGGAAAGCTCCTACGAGCAGTACTTC. It yields the protein CAIRKLAESSYEQYF.